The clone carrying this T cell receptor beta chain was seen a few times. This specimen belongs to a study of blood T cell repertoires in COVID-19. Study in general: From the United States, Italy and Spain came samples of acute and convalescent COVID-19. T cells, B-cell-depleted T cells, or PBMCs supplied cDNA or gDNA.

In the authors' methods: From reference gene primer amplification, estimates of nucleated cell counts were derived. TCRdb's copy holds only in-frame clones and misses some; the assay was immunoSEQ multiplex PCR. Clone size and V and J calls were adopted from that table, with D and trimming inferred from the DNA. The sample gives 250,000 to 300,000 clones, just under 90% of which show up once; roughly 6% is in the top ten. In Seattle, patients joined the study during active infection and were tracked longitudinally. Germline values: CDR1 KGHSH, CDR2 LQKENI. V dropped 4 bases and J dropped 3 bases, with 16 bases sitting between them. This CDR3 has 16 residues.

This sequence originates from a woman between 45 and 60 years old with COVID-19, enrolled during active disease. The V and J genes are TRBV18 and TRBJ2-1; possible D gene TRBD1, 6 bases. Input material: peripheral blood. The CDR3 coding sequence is TGTGCCAGCTCACTAATACAGGGTACCGGCTACAATGAGCAGTTCTTC. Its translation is CASSLIQGTGYNEQFF.